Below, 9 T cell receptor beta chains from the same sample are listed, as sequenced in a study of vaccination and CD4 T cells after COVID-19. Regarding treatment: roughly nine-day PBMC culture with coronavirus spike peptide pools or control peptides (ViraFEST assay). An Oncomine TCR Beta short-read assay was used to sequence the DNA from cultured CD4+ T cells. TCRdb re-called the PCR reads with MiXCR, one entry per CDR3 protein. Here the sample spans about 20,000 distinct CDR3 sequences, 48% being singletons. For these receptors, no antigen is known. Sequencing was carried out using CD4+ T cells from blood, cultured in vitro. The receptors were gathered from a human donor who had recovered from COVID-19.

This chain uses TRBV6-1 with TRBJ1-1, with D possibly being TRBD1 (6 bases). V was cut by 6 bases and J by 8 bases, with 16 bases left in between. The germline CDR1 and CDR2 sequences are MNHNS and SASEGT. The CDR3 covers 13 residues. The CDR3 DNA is TGTGCCAGCAGCTCGGACCGGGACATGGAAGCTTTCTTT. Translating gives CASSSDRDMEAFF.

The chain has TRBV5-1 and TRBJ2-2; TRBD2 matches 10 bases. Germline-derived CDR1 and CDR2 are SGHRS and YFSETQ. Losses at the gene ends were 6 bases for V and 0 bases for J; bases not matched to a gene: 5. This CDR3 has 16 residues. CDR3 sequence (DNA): TGCGCCAGCATGCCTAGCGGGAGATCGAACACCGGGGAGCTGTTTTTT. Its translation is CASMPSGRSNTGELFF.

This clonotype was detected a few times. CDR3 coding DNA: TGTGCCAGTAGTATGGGGAGAAACACTGAAGCTTTCTTT. Protein product: CASSMGRNTEAFF. The rearrangement joins TRBV19 to TRBJ1-1; D gene ambiguous. The V end was cut by 3 bases, the J end by 2 bases, with 7 bases between. CDR1 is LNHDA, CDR2 SQIVND, per germline (reference sequence). CDR3 size: 13 residues.

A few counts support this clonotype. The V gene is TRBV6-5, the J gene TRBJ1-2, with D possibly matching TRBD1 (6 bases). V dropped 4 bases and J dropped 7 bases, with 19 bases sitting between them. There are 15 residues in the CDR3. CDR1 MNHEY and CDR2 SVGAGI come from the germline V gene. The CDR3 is CASSFLPGEGGGYTF. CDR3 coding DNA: TGTGCCAGCAGTTTCCTCCCAGGGGAAGGTGGTGGCTACACCTTC.

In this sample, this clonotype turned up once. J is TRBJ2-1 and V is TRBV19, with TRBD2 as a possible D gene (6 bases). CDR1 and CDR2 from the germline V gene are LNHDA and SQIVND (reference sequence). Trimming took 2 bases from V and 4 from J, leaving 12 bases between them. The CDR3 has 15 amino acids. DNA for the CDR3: TGTGCCAGTAGTATAACACGGGAGTCGTACAATGAGCAGTTCTTC. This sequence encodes CASSITRESYNEQFF.

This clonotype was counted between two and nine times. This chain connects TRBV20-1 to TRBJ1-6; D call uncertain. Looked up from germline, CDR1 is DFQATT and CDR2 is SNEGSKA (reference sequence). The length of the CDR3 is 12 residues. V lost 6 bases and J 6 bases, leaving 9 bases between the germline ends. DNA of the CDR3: TGCAGTGCCCCTGCGGGTAATTCACCCCTCCACTTT. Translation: CSAPAGNSPLHF.

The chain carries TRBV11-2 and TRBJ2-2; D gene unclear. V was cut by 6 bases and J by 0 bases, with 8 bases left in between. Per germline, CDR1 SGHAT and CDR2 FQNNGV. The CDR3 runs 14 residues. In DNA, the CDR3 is TGTGCCAGCAGGCAAGAGGCGAACACCGGGGAGCTGTTTTTT. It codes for CASRQEANTGELFF.

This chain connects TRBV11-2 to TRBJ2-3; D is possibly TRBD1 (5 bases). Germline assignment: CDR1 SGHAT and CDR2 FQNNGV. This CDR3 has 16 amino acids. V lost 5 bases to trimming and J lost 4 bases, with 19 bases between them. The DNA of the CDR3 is TGTGCCAGCAGCCCCCAAAGGGGTAATGGGGCAGATACGCAGTATTTT. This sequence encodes CASSPQRGNGADTQYF.

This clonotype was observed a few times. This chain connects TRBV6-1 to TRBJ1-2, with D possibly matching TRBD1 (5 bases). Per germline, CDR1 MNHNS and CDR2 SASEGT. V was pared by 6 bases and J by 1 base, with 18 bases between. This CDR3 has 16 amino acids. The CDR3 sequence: CASRDTGDIDNYGYTF. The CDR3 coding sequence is TGTGCCAGCAGAGATACGGGGGATATAGATAACTATGGCTACACCTTC.